Below are 5 T cell receptor beta chains sequenced from a single sample in a study of blood T cells in healthy people across ages. Sample-barcoded 5' priming and a J-beta primer mix drove a second PCR of roughly 6 to 12 cycles. Each CDR3 protein is one row after TCRdb ran MiXCR on the 5' RACE reads. The sample lists 1.5 million to 2 million distinct CDR3 sequences, roughly two fifths seen once, with about 21% in the top ten. Sequences were obtained from blood. These receptors all stem from a human donor in good health.

This clonotype was seen just once. The genes are TRBV28 and TRBJ1-2, with 7 bases fitting TRBD1. Germline CDR1 is MDHEN and CDR2 is SYDVKM. J was trimmed by 6 bases and V by 3 bases; bases with no gene match: 7. The CDR3 length is 14 residues. CDR3 loop: CASSLQGEKNGYTF. In DNA form, the CDR3 reads TGTGCCAGCAGTTTGCAGGGGGAAAAAAATGGCTACACCTTC.

This clonotype came up many times. V and J are TRBV6-2 or TRBV6-3 and TRBJ2-7, with 8 bases matching TRBD2. Trimming removed 7 bases from V and 0 bases from J; junction bases left unmatched: 5. The germline V gene has CDR1 MNHEY and CDR2 SVGEGT. The length of the CDR3 is 14 residues. This CDR3 reads CASTPSGGSYEQYF. The CDR3 DNA is TGTGCCAGCACCCCGAGCGGGGGCTCCTACGAGCAGTACTTC.

This clonotype was found a few times. V is TRBV6-5 and J is TRBJ1-2, with a weak D call TRBD1 (6 bases). Trimming stripped 2 bases from V and 2 bases from J, with 24 bases between. Germline lookup yields CDR1 MNHEY and CDR2 SVGAGI. The CDR3 totals 19 residues. The CDR3: CASSYISGARSSYNYGYTF. The CDR3 DNA reads TGTGCCAGCAGTTACATATCAGGGGCGCGTTCTTCCTACAACTATGGCTACACCTTC.

The genes are TRBV4-3 and TRBJ2-7; D may be TRBD1 (5 bases). This CDR3 spans 16 amino acids. V was clipped by 0 bases and J by 1 base, with 13 bases between them. Per the germline V gene, CDR1 is LGHNA and CDR2 is YSLEER. CDR3 loop: CASSQELWGVSYEQYF. CDR3 DNA sequence: TGCGCCAGCAGCCAAGAGCTATGGGGCGTTTCCTACGAGCAGTACTTC.

The chain combines TRBV28 with TRBJ2-7; 9 bases align to TRBD2. Looked up from germline, CDR1 is MDHEN and CDR2 is SYDVKM. The CDR3 has 16 residues. J lost 4 bases, V lost 4 bases, and 11 bases had no gene match. In DNA, the CDR3 is TGTGCCAGCAGTTCGATAGGGGAGACTAGCGGATACGAGCAGTACTTC. Protein product: CASSSIGETSGYEQYF.